This paragraph reports one T cell receptor beta chain. On cycle 4 day 1 and cycle 7 day 1, as well as at baseline, blood was sampled. Libraries were prepared by immunoSEQ multiplex PCR; TCRdb keeps only in-frame clonotypes and omits some of them. The data hold more than 12,000 clones, with roughly nine tenths observed a single time. The data derive from a study of OX40 agonist ivuxolimab in advanced cancers. In the study overall: Every 2 weeks, patients got intravenous ivuxolimab at one of six dose levels (0.01-10 mg/kg). Aged roughly 23 to 80 with a mean of 60 years, they were roughly 83% male.

The CDR3 consists of 16 residues. V gave up 5 bases and J gave up 4 bases; unmatched junction bases: 8. CDR1 is SEHNR, CDR2 FQNEAQ, per germline (reference sequence). The sequenced sample was CD4+ or CD8+ T cells sorted from blood, obtained in a trial of the OX40 agonist ivuxolimab. The genes are TRBV7-9 and TRBJ2-5, with TRBD1 matching over 12 bases. The TCR sequence derives from an adult with an advanced solid tumor such as melanoma, head and neck, liver or kidney cancer. The CDR3 loop reads CASSPRDRGPLETQYF. The CDR3 DNA is TGTGCCAGCAGCCCCAGGGACAGGGGGCCACTAGAGACCCAGTACTTC. The complete variable domain, with remaining parts taken from reference TRBV7-9 and TRBJ2-5, reads DTGVSQNPRHKITKRGQNVTFRCDPISEHNRLYWYRQTLGQGPEFLTYFQNEAQLEKSRLLSDRFSAERPKGSFSTLEIQRTEQGDSAMYLCASSPRDRGPLETQYFGPGTRLLVL.